This record concerns one T cell receptor (beta chain) sequence. Antigen: not known. The data derive from a study of cytomegalovirus exposure and HLA in healthy donors. Deletions cut 7 bases from V and 2 bases from J, with 12 bases between. The CDR3 runs 13 residues. CDR1 is KGHSH, CDR2 LQKENI, per germline. A multiplex PCR was run with 60 Vbeta primers and 13 Jbeta primers. Using immunoSEQ multiplex PCR, the repertoire was profiled, and TCRdb retains in-frame clones only, with some absent. The repertoire holds 150,000 to 200,000 clones, with more than 60% as singletons. Study outcomes and limitations: Available immune exposure information was restricted to CMV serostatus only.

Sequences were obtained from PBMCs. The receptor's source is a woman aged 25 to 39 in good health and CMV-seronegative. The chain is built from TRBV18 and TRBJ2-7; tentatively, D is TRBD2 (6 bases). CDR3 loop: CASLYERAYEQYF. The CDR3 nucleotides read TGTGCCAGCTTATACGAGCGGGCCTACGAGCAGTACTTC.